This T cell receptor (beta chain) was profiled in a study of blood T cell repertoires in COVID-19. Study-wide background: Acute-phase and convalescent COVID-19 samples originated in the United States, Italy and Spain. From T cells, B-cell-depleted T cells, or PBMCs came the material, which was cDNA or gDNA.

As handled by the study authors: Estimation of nucleated cell counts was performed using reference gene primer amplification. Here immunoSEQ multiplex PCR was the method, and the copy in TCRdb shows in-frame clones only, minus some. V and J calls and clone size are copied from that table; D and trimming were computed from the DNA. The sample records 150,000 to 200,000 clones, 84% being singletons. V was trimmed by 5 bases and J by 6 bases, leaving 11 bases between them. Looked up from germline, CDR1 is LNHDA and CDR2 is SQIVND (reference sequence). This CDR3 has 13 amino acids. This receptor was identified in a human donor with acute or convalescent COVID-19. The donor label of this sample is uncertain. The source material was peripheral blood. The chain recombines TRBV19 with TRBJ1-5; D is possibly TRBD1 (6 bases). This CDR3 reads CASSGGAGQPQHF. In DNA form, the CDR3 reads TGTGCCAGTAGTGGGGGGGCGGGTCAGCCCCAGCATTTT.